Shown below are 3 T cell receptor beta chains from a single sample sequenced in a study of a mutant IDH1 vaccine in newly diagnosed glioma. Regarding time point: week 47, end of study. Mutant IDH1 20-mer peptide, at 300 ug, made up each vaccine dose, with topical imiquimod. The repertoire was sequenced with immunoSEQ multiplex PCR; TCRdb's copy has only in-frame clones and lacks some. Here the sample spans some 34,000 clones, 75% to 95% being singletons. Antigens for these TCRs are unknown. The specimen was PBMCs, collected from a glioma patient whose treatment included an IDH1 peptide vaccine. Every receptor here comes from a woman aged 40 to 50 with glioma.

The chain combines TRBV28 with TRBJ2-7, with D possibly matching TRBD1 (5 bases). The CDR3 spans 14 residues. The V gene's germline CDR1 is MDHEN and CDR2 SYDVKM. The germline V and J ends were trimmed by 3 bases and 7 bases, with 16 bases remaining between them. CDR3 residues: CASSLGSRAREQYF. CDR3 nucleotides: TGTGCCAGCAGTTTGGGATCCAGGGCGAGGGAGCAGTACTTC.

This clone was recorded only once. CDR3 nucleotides: TGTGCCAGCAGTGAAAGGCTAGTCGATGAGCAGTTCTTC. As protein: CASSERLVDEQFF. V is TRBV2 and J is TRBJ2-1; D is unclear. With 2 bases removed from V and 8 bases from J, the gap between germline ends came to 10 bases. The CDR3 runs 13 residues. CDR1 and CDR2 (germline): SNHLY, FYNNEI.

This clone was counted a single time. V and J are TRBV14 and TRBJ2-4; no firm D call. V shed 1 base and J shed 0 bases, with 10 bases lying between them. This CDR3 region has 16 residues. Germline V gene data show CDR1 as SGHDN and CDR2 as FVKESK. The CDR3 coding sequence is TGTGCCAGCAGCCAAGTCGGTGGGGTAGCCAAAAACATTCAGTACTTC. Residues: CASSQVGGVAKNIQYF.